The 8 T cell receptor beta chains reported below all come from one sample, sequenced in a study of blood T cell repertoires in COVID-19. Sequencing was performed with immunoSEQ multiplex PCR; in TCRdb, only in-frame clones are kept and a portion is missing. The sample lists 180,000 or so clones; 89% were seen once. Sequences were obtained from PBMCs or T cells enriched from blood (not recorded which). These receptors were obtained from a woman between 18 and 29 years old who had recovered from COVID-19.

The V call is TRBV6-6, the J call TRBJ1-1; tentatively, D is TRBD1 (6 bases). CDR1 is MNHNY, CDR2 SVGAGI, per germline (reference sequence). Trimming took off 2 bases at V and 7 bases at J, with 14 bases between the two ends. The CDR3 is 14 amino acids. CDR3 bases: TGTGCCAGCAGTTACGGGGCAGGGGAGGGTGAAGCTTTCTTT. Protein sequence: CASSYGAGEGEAFF.

The CDR3 loop is CASSAETGVEKLFF. The CDR3 nucleotides read TGTGCCAGCAGTGCCGAGACAGGGGTTGAAAAACTGTTTTTT. The chain combines TRBV2 with TRBJ1-4; the match to TRBD1 covers 8 bases. The junction had 5 bases not matched to a gene; V was cut back by 4 bases and J by 7 bases. Per germline, CDR1 SNHLY and CDR2 FYNNEI. The CDR3 is made up of 14 amino acids.

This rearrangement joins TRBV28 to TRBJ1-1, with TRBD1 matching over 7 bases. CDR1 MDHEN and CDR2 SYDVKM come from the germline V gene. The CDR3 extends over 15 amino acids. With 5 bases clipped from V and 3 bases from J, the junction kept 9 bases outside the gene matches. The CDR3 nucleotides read TGTGCCAGCAGTCTACAGGGGCAGGGAGACACTGAAGCTTTCTTT. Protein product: CASSLQGQGDTEAFF. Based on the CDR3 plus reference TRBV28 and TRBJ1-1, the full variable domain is DVKVTQSSRYLVKRTGEKVFLECVQDMDHENMFWYRQDPGLGLRLIYFSYDVKMKEKGDIPEGYSVSREKKERFSLILESASTNQTSMYLCASSLQGQGDTEAFFGQGTRLTVV.

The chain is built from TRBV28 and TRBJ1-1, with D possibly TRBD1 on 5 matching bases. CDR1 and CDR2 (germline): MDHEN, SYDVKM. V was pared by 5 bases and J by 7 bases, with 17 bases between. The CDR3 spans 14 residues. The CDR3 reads CASSTGPNIGEAFF. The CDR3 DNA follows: TGTGCCAGCAGTACAGGACCCAATATCGGTGAAGCTTTCTTT.

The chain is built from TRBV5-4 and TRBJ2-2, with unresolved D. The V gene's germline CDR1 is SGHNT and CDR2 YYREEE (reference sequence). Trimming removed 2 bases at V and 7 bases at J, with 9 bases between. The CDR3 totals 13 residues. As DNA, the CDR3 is TGTGCCAGCAGCTTAACAAATCTCGGGGAGCTGTTTTTT. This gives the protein CASSLTNLGELFF. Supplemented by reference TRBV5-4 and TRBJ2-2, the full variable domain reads ETGVTQSPTHLIKTRGQQVTLRCSSQSGHNTVSWYQQALGQGPQFIFQYYREEENGRGNFPPRFSGLQFPNYSSELNVNALELDDSALYLCASSLTNLGELFFGEGSRLTVL.

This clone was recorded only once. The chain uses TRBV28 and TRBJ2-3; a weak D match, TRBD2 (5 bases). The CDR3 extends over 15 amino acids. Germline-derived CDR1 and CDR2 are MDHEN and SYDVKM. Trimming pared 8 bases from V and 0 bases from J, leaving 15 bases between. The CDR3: CASHGSATSTDTQYF. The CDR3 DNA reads TGTGCCAGCCATGGGAGCGCCACTAGCACAGATACGCAGTATTTT.

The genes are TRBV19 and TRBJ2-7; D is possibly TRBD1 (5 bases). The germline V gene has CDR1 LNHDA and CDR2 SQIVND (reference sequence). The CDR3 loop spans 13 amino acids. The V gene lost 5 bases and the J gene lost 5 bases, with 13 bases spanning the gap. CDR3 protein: CASSPLGRDEQYF. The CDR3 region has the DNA TGTGCCAGTAGTCCATTGGGCAGGGACGAGCAGTACTTC.

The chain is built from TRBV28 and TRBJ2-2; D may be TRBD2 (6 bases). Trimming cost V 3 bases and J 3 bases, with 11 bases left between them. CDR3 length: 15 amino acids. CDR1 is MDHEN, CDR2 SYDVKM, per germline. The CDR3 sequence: CASSFLGGDTGELFF. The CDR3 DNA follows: TGTGCCAGCAGTTTTCTGGGCGGGGACACCGGGGAGCTGTTTTTT.